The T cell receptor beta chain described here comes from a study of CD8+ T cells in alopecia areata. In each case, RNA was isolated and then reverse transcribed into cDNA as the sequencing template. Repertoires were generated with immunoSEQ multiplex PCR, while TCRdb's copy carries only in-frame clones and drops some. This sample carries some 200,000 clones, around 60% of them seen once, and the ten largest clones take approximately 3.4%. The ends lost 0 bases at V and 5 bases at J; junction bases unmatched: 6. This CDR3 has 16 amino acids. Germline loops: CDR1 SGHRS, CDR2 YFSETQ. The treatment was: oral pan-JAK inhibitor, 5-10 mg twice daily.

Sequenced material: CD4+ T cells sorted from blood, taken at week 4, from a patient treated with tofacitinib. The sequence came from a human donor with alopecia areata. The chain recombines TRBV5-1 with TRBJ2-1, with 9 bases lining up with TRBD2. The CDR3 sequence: CASSLGAGGIDNEQFF. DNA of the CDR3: TGCGCCAGCAGCTTGGGAGCGGGGGGAATCGACAATGAGCAGTTCTTC.